These 26 T cell receptor beta chains share one sample of origin, sequenced in a study of blood T cell repertoires in COVID-19. Assay used: immunoSEQ multiplex PCR; TCRdb lists only in-frame clones, some missing. The data hold some 370,000 clones, with roughly 90% observed a single time. Specimen: peripheral blood. The receptor source for this set is a middle-aged man with acute or convalescent COVID-19.

The CDR3: CAISAHIGLAGTNEQFF. The CDR3 coding sequence is TGTGCCATCAGTGCTCACATAGGACTAGCGGGGACCAATGAGCAGTTCTTC. The chain carries TRBV10-3 and TRBJ2-1, with 12 bases lining up with TRBD2. Trimming cost V 4 bases and J 6 bases; bases outside gene matches: 10. The germline CDR1 and CDR2 sequences are ENHRY and SYGVKD. The CDR3 is made up of 17 amino acids.

The chain has TRBV19 and TRBJ1-1; TRBD1 might be the D (6 bases). Per germline, CDR1 LNHDA and CDR2 SQIVND (reference sequence). The CDR3 covers 16 residues. Trimming took off 3 bases at V and 0 bases at J, with 14 bases between the two ends. CDR3 DNA sequence: TGTGCCAGTAGTATTGGGGCAGGGGAGATGAACACTGAAGCTTTCTTT. It encodes CASSIGAGEMNTEAFF.

The chain couples TRBV7-9 to TRBJ2-5, with D possibly TRBD2 on 6 matching bases. Trimming removed 5 bases from V and 5 bases from J, with 15 bases in between. The CDR3 is 14 amino acids. Germline V CDR1 and CDR2: SEHNR, FQNEAQ (reference sequence). In nucleotides, the CDR3 is TGTGCCAGCAGCCCCCCCGCCCTAGCGGAGACCCAGTACTTC. It translates to CASSPPALAETQYF. Filled out from reference TRBV7-9 and TRBJ2-5, the complete variable domain reads DTGVSQNPRHKITKRGQNVTFRCDPISEHNRLYWYRQTLGQGPEFLTYFQNEAQLEKSRLLSDRFSAERPKGSFSTLEIQRTEQGDSAMYLCASSPPALAETQYFGPGTRLLVL.

The chain uses TRBV28 and TRBJ2-7; weak D call: TRBD2 (5 bases). In germline, CDR1 is MDHEN, CDR2 SYDVKM. The CDR3 extends over 14 amino acids. V dropped 5 bases and J dropped 0 bases, with 11 bases sitting between them. The CDR3 protein is CASSGRDGSYEQYF. DNA of the CDR3: TGTGCCAGCAGTGGGAGAGACGGCTCCTACGAGCAGTACTTC.

The rearrangement links TRBV6-5 to TRBJ2-1; perhaps TRBD1 as D (6 bases). The CDR3 has 15 amino acids. V lost 1 base to trimming and J lost 1 base, with 8 bases between them. CDR1 is MNHEY, CDR2 SVGAGI, per germline. CDR3 nucleotide sequence: TGTGCCAGCAGTTACTGGACAGCTTCCTACAATGAGCAGTTCTTC. Translating gives CASSYWTASYNEQFF.

This clone appeared a single time. The V and J genes are TRBV9 and TRBJ2-7; D remains ambiguous. Germline-derived CDR1 and CDR2 are SGDLS and YYNGEE. This CDR3 comprises 15 residues. V was shortened by 0 bases and J by 0 bases, with 10 bases between the two germline ends. CDR3 protein: CASSVGQAHSYEQYF. The CDR3 region has the DNA TGTGCCAGCAGCGTAGGTCAGGCCCACTCCTACGAGCAGTACTTC.

The CDR3 DNA follows: TGTGCCAGCTCACCAGTGACAGGGCGGACCGGGGAGCTGTTTTTT. Amino acid sequence: CASSPVTGRTGELFF. V and J are TRBV18 and TRBJ2-2; 7 positions agree with TRBD1. Germline assignment: CDR1 KGHSH and CDR2 LQKENI. The CDR3 has 15 residues. J was trimmed by 5 bases and V by 2 bases; bases with no gene match: 5.

The chain is built from TRBV28 and TRBJ2-5; tentatively, D is TRBD1 (6 bases). The V gene lost 5 bases and the J gene lost 2 bases, with 15 bases spanning the gap. This CDR3 region has 15 residues. The germline CDR1 and CDR2 sequences are MDHEN and SYDVKM. The CDR3 DNA is TGTGCCAGCAGTACCTTCAGGGGTAGACAAGAGACCCAGTACTTC. Translating gives CASSTFRGRQETQYF. Full variable domain (remainder filled in from reference TRBV28 and TRBJ2-5): DVKVTQSSRYLVKRTGEKVFLECVQDMDHENMFWYRQDPGLGLRLIYFSYDVKMKEKGDIPEGYSVSREKKERFSLILESASTNQTSMYLCASSTFRGRQETQYFGPGTRLLVL.

The gene calls are TRBV19 and TRBJ1-1, with 8 nucleotides matching TRBD1. CDR3 length: 14 residues. V lost 8 bases and J lost 7; bases outside the gene matches: 12. The germline CDR1 and CDR2 sequences are LNHDA and SQIVND (reference sequence). The CDR3 is CASAGTGESNEAFF. CDR3 DNA: TGTGCCAGTGCCGGGACAGGCGAAAGTAATGAAGCTTTCTTT.

The chain employs TRBV27 and TRBJ1-5; maybe TRBD1 (5 bases). The V gene lost 6 bases and the J gene lost 1 base, with 13 bases spanning the gap. The CDR3 sequence is 15 residues long. The germline V gene has CDR1 MNHEY and CDR2 SMNVEV (reference sequence). CDR3 bases: TGTGCCAGCAGAAGGGGAGGGGCCAGCAATCAGCCCCAGCATTTT. Translating it yields CASRRGGASNQPQHF.

As regards this clone: The same CDR3 is also encoded by other DNA sequences in this sample. The V gene is TRBV5-1, the J gene TRBJ1-1; D is undetermined. CDR1 is SGHRS, CDR2 YFSETQ, per germline. The CDR3 extends over 13 amino acids. V dropped 0 bases and J dropped 1 base, with 4 bases sitting between them. The CDR3 protein is CASSLAGNTEAFF. Here the CDR3 DNA reads TGCGCCAGCAGCTTGGCAGGGAACACTGAAGCTTTCTTT.

The chain employs TRBV27 and TRBJ2-7; possibly TRBD2 for D (6 bases). Germline CDR1 MNHEY, CDR2 SMNVEV (reference sequence). The CDR3 runs 15 residues. Trimming shortened V by 4 bases and J by 5 bases, and 18 bases separated the two germline ends. This chain's CDR3 is CASSSPGSGVNEQYF. The CDR3 nucleotides read TGTGCCAGCAGTTCTCCAGGGTCGGGGGTGAACGAGCAGTACTTC.

This chain uses TRBV14 with TRBJ1-2; 7 positions match TRBD1. J gave up 3 bases and V 5 bases, and 3 bases lay outside the gene matches. The V gene's germline CDR1 is SGHDN and CDR2 FVKESK. This CDR3 comprises 13 residues. CDR3 sequence reads: CASSVQGYYGYTF. CDR3 nucleotide sequence: TGTGCCAGCAGCGTACAGGGGTACTATGGCTACACCTTC.

The chain employs TRBV9 and TRBJ1-2, with 10 bases fitting TRBD1. The CDR3 loop spans 13 amino acids. Germline CDR1 and CDR2: SGDLS and YYNGEE. V lost 4 bases and J lost 8; bases outside the gene matches: 5. As DNA, the CDR3 is TGTGCCAGCAGCCGACAGGGGGCGTCGGGCTACACCTTC. Translation: CASSRQGASGYTF.

CDR3 protein: CASSFGTGTSYEQYF. In nucleotides, the CDR3 is TGTGCCAGCAGCTTTGGGACAGGGACTTCCTACGAGCAGTACTTC. This chain uses TRBV11-2 with TRBJ2-7, with 9 nucleotides matching TRBD1. The CDR3 loop spans 15 amino acids. The V gene end was trimmed by 3 bases and the J gene end by 1 base; junction bases not matched to a gene: 4. Germline V gene data show CDR1 as SGHAT and CDR2 as FQNNGV.

The chain uses TRBV7-8 and TRBJ1-5, with 9 positions matching TRBD1. This CDR3 region has 17 residues. Per germline, CDR1 SGHVS and CDR2 FQNEAQ. After removal of 6 bases from V and 0 bases from J, the junction contained 9 bases not matched to a gene. The CDR3 DNA follows: TGTGCCAGCAGTTCTCCGGGACAGGGATTTAGCAATCAGCCCCAGCATTTT. Its protein is CASSSPGQGFSNQPQHF. Variable domain in full (rest from reference TRBV7-8 and TRBJ1-5): GAGVSQSPRYKVAKRGQDVALRCDPISGHVSLFWYQQALGQGPEFLTYFQNEAQLDKSGLPSDRFFAERPEGSVSTLKIQRTQQEDSAVYLCASSSPGQGFSNQPQHFGDGTRLSIL.

The CDR3 loop is CASSFTSGGALDTQYF. As DNA, the CDR3 is TGCGCCAGCAGCTTTACTAGCGGGGGGGCATTAGATACGCAGTATTTT. The chain employs TRBV5-1 and TRBJ2-3, with 13 nucleotides matching TRBD2. The V and J ends lost 2 bases and 5 bases, in that order; junction bases with no gene match: 5. The CDR3 has 16 amino acids. Germline-derived CDR1 and CDR2 are SGHRS and YFSETQ.

This clone was seen once. The V gene is TRBV3-1 (or the pseudogene TRBV3-2), the J gene TRBJ2-1; TRBD2 aligns across 14 bases. Looked up from germline, CDR1 is LGHDT and CDR2 is YNNKEL (reference sequence). There are 19 residues in the CDR3. V was clipped by 4 bases and J by 0 bases; unmatched bases: 8. Here the CDR3 reads CASSPHGTSGSFSYNEQFF. The CDR3, as DNA: TGTGCCAGCAGCCCACACGGGACTAGCGGGAGTTTCTCCTACAATGAGCAGTTCTTC.

Turning to this clone: The junction differs from germline at one of its ends, possibly a read error. The rearrangement joins TRBV28 to TRBJ2-3; 7 bases map to TRBD1. Per germline, CDR1 MDHEN and CDR2 SYDVKM. This CDR3 spans 14 amino acids. This CDR3 reads CASSRGQITDAQYF. The CDR3 nucleotides read TGTGCCAGCAGTCGGGGACAGATCACAGATGCGCAGTATTTT.

The V gene is TRBV15, the J gene TRBJ1-3; tentatively, D is TRBD1 (6 bases). CDR1 is LNHNV, CDR2 YYDKDF, per germline (reference sequence). The length of the CDR3 is 15 residues. The germline V and J ends were trimmed by 3 bases and 0 bases, with 9 bases remaining between them. In nucleotides, the CDR3 is TGTGCCACCAGCAGGTCAGGGGTCTCTGGAAACACCATATATTTT. It specifies CATSRSGVSGNTIYF.

The rearrangement uses TRBV7-2 and TRBJ2-5, with D perhaps matching TRBD1 (5 bases). V was pared by 5 bases and J by 4 bases, with 20 bases between. CDR1 is SGHTA, CDR2 FQGNSA, per germline. This CDR3 is 16 amino acids long. For the CDR3, the DNA is TGTGCCAGCAGCAACCCCGGTTGGCAGGGAATAGAGACCCAGTACTTC. Translation gives CASSNPGWQGIETQYF.

This chain links TRBV27 with TRBJ1-1, with D perhaps TRBD1 (5 bases). CDR1 and CDR2 (germline): MNHEY, SMNVEV (reference sequence). V lost 0 bases, J lost 10 bases, and 12 bases lay in between. This CDR3 comprises 13 residues. The CDR3 sequence is CASSLSRQNRAFF. In nucleotides, the CDR3 is TGTGCCAGCAGTTTATCGCGACAGAACAGAGCTTTCTTT.

V and J are TRBV5-4 and TRBJ1-3; no clear D. In germline, CDR1 is SGHNT, CDR2 YYREEE (reference sequence). The ends were cut back, 0 bases at V and 4 bases at J, with 20 bases in the middle. CDR3 length: 18 amino acids. CDR3 in amino acids: CASSLAGSRARHGNTIYF. CDR3 nucleotides: TGTGCCAGCAGCTTGGCGGGGTCGAGGGCAAGACACGGAAACACCATATATTTT.

V gene TRBV7-8 combines with J gene TRBJ1-2, with a weak D call TRBD1 (6 bases). The CDR3 totals 18 residues. Trimming shortened V by 0 bases and J by 8 bases, and 25 bases separated the two germline ends. In germline, CDR1 is SGHVS, CDR2 FQNEAQ. CDR3 nucleotide sequence: TGTGCCAGCAGCTTAGCGCTCTCCGTGGCAGGGGTGCTTAGGGGCTACACCTTC. It encodes CASSLALSVAGVLRGYTF.

This chain uses TRBV7-9 with TRBJ1-5; the D gene is possibly TRBD1 (6 bases). Trimming took 5 bases from V and 0 from J, leaving 17 bases between them. The CDR3 is 17 residues long. The germline gives CDR1 SEHNR, CDR2 FQNEAQ (reference sequence). DNA of the CDR3: TGTGCCAGCAGCCACGGCGGGGGGGCCTATAGCAATCAGCCCCAGCATTTT. It codes for CASSHGGGAYSNQPQHF. Based on the CDR3 plus reference TRBV7-9 and TRBJ1-5, the full variable domain is DTGVSQNPRHKITKRGQNVTFRCDPISEHNRLYWYRQTLGQGPEFLTYFQNEAQLEKSRLLSDRFSAERPKGSFSTLEIQRTEQGDSAMYLCASSHGGGAYSNQPQHFGDGTRLSIL.

J is TRBJ2-7 and V is TRBV3-1 (or the pseudogene TRBV3-2); 8 positions agree with TRBD1. The J segment lost 6 bases and the V segment lost 4 bases, leaving 11 bases of the junction unmatched. CDR1 is LGHDT and CDR2 is YNNKEL in the germline V gene (reference sequence). CDR3 size: 15 residues. The CDR3 sequence is CASSPPGTGVSEQYF. In DNA form, the CDR3 reads TGTGCCAGCAGCCCACCCGGGACAGGAGTGAGCGAGCAGTACTTC.